This TCR beta chain was found in a study of blood T cell repertoires in COVID-19. The CDR3 sequence is 13 residues long. V was shortened by 5 bases and J by 2 bases, with 9 bases between the two germline ends. Germline V lookup: CDR1 SGHTA, CDR2 FQGTGA. Note on this clone: The identical CDR3 is also encoded by other nucleotide sequences in the sample.

Assay used: immunoSEQ multiplex PCR; TCRdb lists only in-frame clones, some missing. Of around 240,000 clones in the sample, approximately 83% are singletons; the top ten hold around 2.8%. The sequenced sample was peripheral blood. This sequence originates from a woman in her 30s who had recovered from COVID-19. This rearrangement joins TRBV7-3 to TRBJ2-5; D gene uncertain. CDR3 in amino acids: CASSLGPQETQYF. CDR3 nucleotides: TGTGCCAGCAGCCTGGGCCCTCAAGAGACCCAGTACTTC. Using reference TRBV7-3 and TRBJ2-5 for the parts outside the CDR3, the full variable domain is GAGVSQTPSNKVTEKGKYVELRCDPISGHTALYWYRQSLGQGPEFLIYFQGTGAADDSGLPNDRFFAVRPEGSVSTLKIQRTERGDSAVYLCASSLGPQETQYFGPGTRLLVL.